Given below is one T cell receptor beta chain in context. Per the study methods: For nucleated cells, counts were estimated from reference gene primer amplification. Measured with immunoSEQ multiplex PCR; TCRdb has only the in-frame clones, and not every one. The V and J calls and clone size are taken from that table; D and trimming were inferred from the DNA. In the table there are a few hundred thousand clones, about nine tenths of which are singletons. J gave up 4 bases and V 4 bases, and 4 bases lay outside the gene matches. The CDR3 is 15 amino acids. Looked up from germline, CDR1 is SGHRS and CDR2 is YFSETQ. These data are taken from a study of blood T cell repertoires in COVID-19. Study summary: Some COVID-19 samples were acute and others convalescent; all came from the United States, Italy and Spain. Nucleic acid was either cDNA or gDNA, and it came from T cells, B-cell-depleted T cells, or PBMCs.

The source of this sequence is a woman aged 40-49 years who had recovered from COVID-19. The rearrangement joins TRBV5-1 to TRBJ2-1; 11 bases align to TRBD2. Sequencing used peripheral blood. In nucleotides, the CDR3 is TGCGCCAGCAGCCAGACTAGCGGGATATACAATGAGCAGTTCTTC. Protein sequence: CASSQTSGIYNEQFF.